This T cell receptor (beta chain) was sequenced in a study of CD8 T cells in Susac syndrome. RNA was extracted with the RNeasy kit, and a quantity of about 0.45 to 1 ug was reverse transcribed using random hexamers. Amplification of the TCR beta CDR3 was carried out by immunoSEQ multiplex PCR, which spanned a total of 54 Vbeta and 13 Jbeta segments. One entry per CDR3 protein results from TCRdb running MiXCR on the immunoSEQ multiplex PCR reads. Here the sample spans 80,000 or so distinct CDR3 sequences, around 94% being singletons. Per germline, CDR1 SGDLS and CDR2 YYNGEE. This CDR3 is 15 amino acids long. V shed 3 bases, J shed 1 base, and the junction held 6 bases outside the gene matches. Bulk CD8+ and CD4+ cells came from magnetic negative isolation; CD8+ TEMRA by FACS.

The sequencing input was CD8+ T cells from PBMCs. This TCR was recovered from a human donor with Susac syndrome. The chain joins TRBV9 to TRBJ1-1; 7 bases line up with TRBD1. CDR3 in amino acids: CASSGVQGPNTEAFF. The CDR3 coding sequence is TGTGCCAGCAGCGGAGTACAGGGGCCGAACACTGAAGCTTTCTTT.